This T cell receptor beta chain was retrieved from a study of shared clonotypes between healthy human individuals. In the study overall: Three CD4 naive, three CD4 memory, two CD8 naive and one CD8 memory plate were used per donor.

Produced via immunoSEQ multiplex PCR; TCRdb's table is partial and in-frame only. The table lists 650,000 to 800,000 clones, around 77% of them singletons, with more than 1.5% in the top ten. The TCR originated in a woman aged 25 to 39 in good health. The sequencing input was memory CD4+ T cells sorted from blood. The subset: CD45RA-negative fraction.

In nucleotides, the CDR3 is TGTGCCAGCAGTCGCCCACCTTCGACTAGCGGGCGCGAGCAGTACTTC. It codes for CASSRPPSTSGREQYF. This chain connects TRBV28 to TRBJ2-7, with TRBD2 matching over 10 bases. CDR3 length equals 16 residues. The V gene end was trimmed by 5 bases and the J gene end by 6 bases; junction bases not matched to a gene: 13. Per germline, CDR1 MDHEN and CDR2 SYDVKM.